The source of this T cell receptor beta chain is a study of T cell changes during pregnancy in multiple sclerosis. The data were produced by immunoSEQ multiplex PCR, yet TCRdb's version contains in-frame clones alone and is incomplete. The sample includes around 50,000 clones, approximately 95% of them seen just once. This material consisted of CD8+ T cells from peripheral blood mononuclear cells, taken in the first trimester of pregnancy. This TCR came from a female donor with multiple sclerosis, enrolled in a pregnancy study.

CDR3 region: CASSPTSDEQYF. The CDR3 coding sequence is TGCGCCAGCAGCCCGACTAGCGACGAGCAGTACTTC. The chain couples TRBV4-1 to TRBJ2-7; 8 positions match TRBD2. The CDR3 runs to 12 residues. Germline V CDR1 and CDR2: MGHRA, YSYEKL. Trimming at V came to 4 bases and at J to 5 bases, leaving 1 base not matched to a gene.